A selection of T cell receptor beta chains follows, all from one sample in a study of T cell responses to AZD1222 COVID-19 vaccine. Sequenced by immunoSEQ multiplex PCR; TCRdb stores in-frame clones only, minus some. The table records fewer than 65,000 clones, around 84% of them present only once. Sequenced here: peripheral blood, sampled on day 0 of AZD1222 vaccination. The receptor source for this set is an adult in good health. Both conserved end residues are part of each CDR3. Each record gives: V gene, J gene, clone size, D gene, CDR3 DNA, CDR3 protein. D genes are given only for firm matches. Clone size, where shown, is once, few, many, or a class for clones that have expanded.

V: TRBV4-1
J: TRBJ1-5
size: NA
D: TRBD1
DNA: TGCGCCAGCAGCCAGCGACAGGGGGGAAATCAGCCCCAGCATTTT
CDR3: CASSQRQGGNQPQHF

V: TRBV19
J: TRBJ1-1
size: NA
D: NA
DNA: TGTGCCAGTAGTATCGAGGATATGAACACTGAAGCTTTCTTT
CDR3: CASSIEDMNTEAFF

V: TRBV6-5
J: TRBJ1-5
size: NA
D: NA
DNA: TGTGCCAGCACCCAGCGGGGGATAAATCAGCCCCAGCATTTT
CDR3: CASTQRGINQPQHF

V: TRBV24-1
J: TRBJ2-5
size: NA
D: TRBD1
DNA: TGTGCCACCAGTGATCCGGGACAGGGCTACGTCGAGACCCAGTACTTC
CDR3: CATSDPGQGYVETQYF

V: TRBV19
J: TRBJ1-2
size: NA
D: TRBD1
DNA: TGTGCCAGTAGCTGGACAGGGTTCGGCTACACCTTC
CDR3: CASSWTGFGYTF

V: TRBV20-1
J: TRBJ1-1
size: NA
D: NA
DNA: TGCAGTGCAAGACAGAACACTGAAGCTTTCTTT
CDR3: CSARQNTEAFF

V: TRBV12-3/TRBV12-4
J: TRBJ1-2
size: NA
D: NA
DNA: TGTGCCAGCAGTCTAGGAAGCGTTTATGGCTACACCTTC
CDR3: CASSLGSVYGYTF

V: TRBV10-2
J: TRBJ1-2
size: NA
D: NA
DNA: TGCGCCACCTCCGGAAGCTATGGCTACACCTTC
CDR3: CATSGSYGYTF

V: TRBV5-1
J: TRBJ1-5
size: NA
D: TRBD1
DNA: TGCGCCAGCAGCTTGTTGGGGACAGGGGGTCAGCCCCAGCATTTT
CDR3: CASSLLGTGGQPQHF

V: TRBV5-1
J: TRBJ1-4
size: NA
D: NA
DNA: TGCGCCAGCTCTGGGGGTGAAAAACTGTTTTTT
CDR3: CASSGGEKLFF

V: TRBV5-4
J: TRBJ1-4
size: NA
D: TRBD1
DNA: TGTGCCAGCAGCGCGGCGGGGACAGGGATTTTTAAAGAAAAACTGTTTTTT
CDR3: CASSAAGTGIFKEKLFF

V: TRBV27
J: TRBJ2-3
size: NA
D: NA
DNA: TGTGCCAGCAGTTTGTATCTCTCAGATACGCAGTATTTT
CDR3: CASSLYLSDTQYF

V: TRBV6-5
J: TRBJ2-1
size: few
D: TRBD2
DNA: TGTGCCAGCAGTTATTCCGGGGGGGGAATCCCCAATGAGCAGTTCTTC
CDR3: CASSYSGGGIPNEQFF

V: TRBV13
J: TRBJ1-1
size: few
D: TRBD1
DNA: TGTGCCAGCAGCTTATATGCAGGGGGAATAACTGAAGCTTTCTTT
CDR3: CASSLYAGGITEAFF

V: TRBV11-2
J: TRBJ1-1
size: few
D: NA
DNA: TGTGCCAGCAGCCCCTCGGGGGGTAGAGCGGTCAACACTGAAGCTTTCTTT
CDR3: CASSPSGGRAVNTEAFF

V: TRBV16
J: TRBJ2-3
size: NA
D: NA
DNA: TGTGCCAGCACTGAGTTGGCGGGGAGCACAGATACGCAGTATTTT
CDR3: CASTELAGSTDTQYF

V: TRBV11-2
J: TRBJ2-1
size: few
D: NA
DNA: TGTGCCAGCAGCTTAAGGGGGTACCTTGCCAATGAGCAGTTCTTC
CDR3: CASSLRGYLANEQFF

V: TRBV6-5
J: TRBJ1-1
size: NA
D: NA
DNA: TGTGCCAGCAGTTACCTGGGGACGGAGGGGGAAGCTTTCTTT
CDR3: CASSYLGTEGEAFF

V: TRBV12-5
J: TRBJ1-1
size: NA
D: NA
DNA: TGTGCTAGTGGTTTAACTCGGACTGGAATGAACACTGAAGCTTTCTTT
CDR3: CASGLTRTGMNTEAFF

V: TRBV19
J: TRBJ1-1
size: NA
D: TRBD1
DNA: TGTGCCAGTAGCAATTCGGACAGGGGGCAATCTGAAGCTTTCTTT
CDR3: CASSNSDRGQSEAFF

V: TRBV30
J: TRBJ1-1
size: once
D: NA
DNA: TGTGCTCTCTCCCATTCGATCGGGAGGTACACTGAAGCTTTCTTT
CDR3: CALSHSIGRYTEAFF

V: TRBV27
J: TRBJ1-1
size: NA
D: NA
DNA: TGTGCCACCAAGTTCGACAGGTCGAACACTGAAGCTTTCTTT
CDR3: CATKFDRSNTEAFF

V: TRBV5-4
J: TRBJ1-3
size: NA
D: NA
DNA: TGTGCCAGCAGCTTGGGACAGGCCGCTACTGGAAACACCATATATTTT
CDR3: CASSLGQAATGNTIYF

V: TRBV7-2
J: TRBJ2-7
size: NA
D: TRBD2
DNA: TGTGCCAGCAGCACCCGGACTAGCAGCTCCTACGAGCAGTACTTC
CDR3: CASSTRTSSSYEQYF

V: TRBV29-1
J: TRBJ2-1
size: NA
D: NA
DNA: TGCAGCGTTGTTGGGGCGGGGAATGAGCAGTTCTTC
CDR3: CSVVGAGNEQFF

V: TRBV15
J: TRBJ2-5
size: NA
D: TRBD2
DNA: TGTGCCACCAGCAGTGGGGCTAGCGGGAACGGCGAGACCCAGTACTTC
CDR3: CATSSGASGNGETQYF

V: TRBV7-9
J: TRBJ2-1
size: NA
D: TRBD2
DNA: TGTGCCAGCAGCTTAGGGACTAGCATTAACAATGAGCAGTTCTTC
CDR3: CASSLGTSINNEQFF

V: TRBV6-6
J: TRBJ1-2
size: NA
D: NA
DNA: TGTGCCAGCAGTTACTCACAGGGCGGAGCGGGGGGCTACACCTTC
CDR3: CASSYSQGGAGGYTF

V: TRBV4-2
J: TRBJ1-1
size: NA
D: NA
DNA: TGTGCCAGCAGCCAAAATTTTCGGTGGGACCGAAGGTCAAACGGAGGGGTGTTGGTGCAGGCTTTCTTT
CDR3: CASSQNFRWDRRSNGGVLVQAFF

V: TRBV12-3/TRBV12-4
J: TRBJ2-1
size: NA
D: NA
DNA: TGTGCCAGCAGTCTTACTGATGAGCAGTTCTTC
CDR3: CASSLTDEQFF

V: TRBV6-5
J: TRBJ1-6
size: NA
D: NA
DNA: TGTGCCAGCAGTTACTCGGGTTATCTACCCCTCCACTTT
CDR3: CASSYSGYLPLHF

V: TRBV27
J: TRBJ2-3
size: NA
D: NA
DNA: TGTGCCAGCACCAGGAGGGGGACCGGGCGCACAGATACGCAGTATTTT
CDR3: CASTRRGTGRTDTQYF

V: TRBV5-1
J: TRBJ2-2
size: NA
D: TRBD1
DNA: TGCGCCAGCCTGACAGGGCCCAACACCGGGGAGCTGTTTTTT
CDR3: CASLTGPNTGELFF

V: TRBV7-2
J: TRBJ2-5
size: NA
D: NA
DNA: TGTGCCAGCAGCTCGCTCCAGACCCAGTACTTC
CDR3: CASSSLQTQYF

V: TRBV11-1
J: TRBJ2-7
size: NA
D: TRBD1
DNA: TGTGCCAGCAGCCGGACAGGGTACGGCGAGCAGTACTTC
CDR3: CASSRTGYGEQYF

V: TRBV14
J: TRBJ1-3
size: NA
D: NA
DNA: TGTGCCACACGCCTAAGCTCTGGAAACACCATATATTTT
CDR3: CATRLSSGNTIYF

V: TRBV3-1/TRBV3-2
J: TRBJ1-3
size: NA
D: NA
DNA: TGTGCCAGCAGCCAAGATCGCGGGGGCTCTGGAAACACCATATATTTT
CDR3: CASSQDRGGSGNTIYF

V: TRBV5-1
J: TRBJ2-6
size: few
D: NA
DNA: TGCGCCAGCAGCTCCTTGGACTTTGGGGCCAACGTCCTGACTTTC
CDR3: CASSSLDFGANVLTF

V: TRBV6-5
J: TRBJ2-7
size: few
D: NA
DNA: TGTGCCAGCAGCTACATTTACGAGCAGTACTTC
CDR3: CASSYIYEQYF

V: TRBV27
J: TRBJ1-5
size: NA
D: NA
DNA: TGTGCCAGCAGTTTAGTGGGTGGTAGCAATCAGCCCCAGCATTTT
CDR3: CASSLVGGSNQPQHF

V: TRBV5-1
J: TRBJ2-7
size: NA
D: NA
DNA: TGCGCCAGCAGCCCCCGAGAATACCCCTACGAGCAGTACTTC
CDR3: CASSPREYPYEQYF

V: TRBV30
J: TRBJ2-2
size: NA
D: NA
DNA: TGTGCCTGGATGGGGGAAAAGGCCGGGGAGCTGTTTTTT
CDR3: CAWMGEKAGELFF

V: TRBV3-1/TRBV3-2
J: TRBJ2-5
size: once
D: TRBD2
DNA: TGTGCCAGCAGCCAAGAATGGCTAGCGGGAGGGGAGCAAGAGACCCAGTACTTC
CDR3: CASSQEWLAGGEQETQYF

V: TRBV2
J: TRBJ1-6
size: NA
D: TRBD1
DNA: TGTGCCAGCAGGGGGGACAGGGCGATTCAAGATAATTCACCCCTCCACTTT
CDR3: CASRGDRAIQDNSPLHF

V: TRBV9
J: TRBJ2-3
size: once
D: TRBD2
DNA: TGTGCCAGCAGCGTAGTGGCTAGCGGGAGGGCGGCGTATTTT
CDR3: CASSVVASGRAAYF

V: TRBV30
J: TRBJ1-6
size: NA
D: TRBD1
DNA: TGTGCCTGGGGGACAGTGAATTCACCCCTCCACTTT
CDR3: CAWGTVNSPLHF

V: TRBV2
J: TRBJ1-2
size: once
D: NA
DNA: TGTGCCAGCAGTGAATTAGGCAGCGACTATGGCTACACCTTC
CDR3: CASSELGSDYGYTF

V: TRBV9
J: TRBJ1-6
size: NA
D: TRBD1
DNA: TGTGCCAGCAGCGCGAAGGACAGGACGCCCCTCCACTTT
CDR3: CASSAKDRTPLHF

V: TRBV18
J: TRBJ1-1
size: few
D: NA
DNA: TGTGCCAGCTCACCCCAGGGCGGGGGCACTGAAGCTTTCTTT
CDR3: CASSPQGGGTEAFF

V: TRBV6-5
J: TRBJ1-5
size: NA
D: TRBD1
DNA: TGTGCCAGCAGTTACTCGAGACAGGGGAAACAGCCCCAGCATTTT
CDR3: CASSYSRQGKQPQHF

V: TRBV3-1/TRBV3-2
J: TRBJ2-7
size: NA
D: TRBD1
DNA: TGTGCCAGCAGCCGCCAACCGGGACAGGGTTTAGAGCAGTACTTC
CDR3: CASSRQPGQGLEQYF

V: TRBV7-2
J: TRBJ1-4
size: NA
D: NA
DNA: TGTGCCAGCAGCGACCACCCTCCAACTAATGAAAAACTGTTTTTT
CDR3: CASSDHPPTNEKLFF

V: TRBV9
J: TRBJ2-1
size: NA
D: NA
DNA: TGTGCCAGCAGCGTAGTCCAGGGATTCCATGAGCAGTTCTTC
CDR3: CASSVVQGFHEQFF

V: TRBV5-1
J: TRBJ1-5
size: NA
D: TRBD1
DNA: TGCGCCAGCAGCCCAGGGGCAGGGGGCTACCAGCCCCAGCATTTT
CDR3: CASSPGAGGYQPQHF